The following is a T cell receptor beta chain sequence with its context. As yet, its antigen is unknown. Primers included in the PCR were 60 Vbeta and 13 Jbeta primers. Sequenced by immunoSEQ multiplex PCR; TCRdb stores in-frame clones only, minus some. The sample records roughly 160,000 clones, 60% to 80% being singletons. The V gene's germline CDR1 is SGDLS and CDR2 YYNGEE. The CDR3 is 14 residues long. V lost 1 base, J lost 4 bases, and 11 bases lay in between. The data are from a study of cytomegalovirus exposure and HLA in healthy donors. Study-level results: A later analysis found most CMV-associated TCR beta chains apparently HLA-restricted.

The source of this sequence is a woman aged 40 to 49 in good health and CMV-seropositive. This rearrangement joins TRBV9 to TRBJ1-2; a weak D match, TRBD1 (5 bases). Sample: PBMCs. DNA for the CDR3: TGTGCCAGCAGCGTATTGGAGGGACCCTATGGCTACACCTTC. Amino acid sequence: CASSVLEGPYGYTF.